This T cell receptor beta chain was documented in a study of blood T cell repertoires in COVID-19 (TCRdb year 2020). Turning to the overall study: Samples covering the acute and convalescent phases of COVID-19 were provided by collaborators in the United States, Italy and Spain. The material from the prospective study consisted of cDNA or gDNA derived from T cells, B-cell-depleted T cells, or PBMCs. Subjects who had been exposed to COVID-19, were actively infected with it, or had recovered from it provided the deeply sampled blood TCRbeta repertoires that made up the dataset. The repertoires were released in a freely available public database meant as a resource for research on the immune response to SARS-CoV-2. The samples were drawn from two sources: the first 160 participants of the ongoing ImmuneRACE study, and approximately 1,300 subjects contributed by 6 global collaborators. The sample metadata nearly always contained a de-identified subject ID, COVID-19 status, age in years and sex. Where available, HLA class I and class II types were taken from metadata supplied by the sample provider and were not determined by assay-based typing. The research as a whole found: The quantity of clinical and demographic metadata differed by source and by participant and was supplied without curation.

Only a few counts were recorded for this clone. What this receptor recognizes is not known. Base qualities are missing; no much larger clone stands one base away. TCRbeta CDR3 regions were amplified from genomic DNA using the immunoSEQ Assay, a bias-controlled multiplex PCR. Processing in the source paper ran as follows. Nucleated cell counts per sample were estimated from amplification of reference gene primers within the assay. To quantify the absolute abundance of each unique TCRbeta CDR3 rearrangement, sequence reads were collapsed and filtered. For each sample, productive Simpson clonality was calculated as the square root of Simpson's diversity index over productive rearrangements. The immuneACCESS repertoire file appears here via TCRdb, limited to in-frame rearrangements. These files lack a portion of the clones; in checked studies, under half of the deficit traces to unresolved V genes, and the cause of the others is not known. The DNA was the basis for D and trimming; V, J and clone size are from that table. For this sample there are 120,000 or so clones; approximately 82% appear just once. About 4% of the sample goes to the ten largest clones.

V is clipped by 5 bases and J by 8 bases, and the sequence between their germline boundaries is 10 bases long. From cysteine to phenylalanine, the CDR3 is 11 amino acids long. Only the CDR3 region is kept as DNA, spanning 33 bases read in frame from base 1. CDR1 and CDR2 are drawn from the germline V gene (reference sequence): DFQATT, SNEGSKA. Each collaborating institution followed its own protocols to collect whole blood in K2EDTA tubes. For TCRbeta analysis, collaborators shipped samples in one of three forms: frozen whole blood, isolated PBMCs, or DNA extracted from either of those sample types.

The sample consisted of peripheral blood. Recombination linked TRBV20-1 to TRBJ1-3, with a weak D call of TRBD1 (5 bases match). The sequence came from a woman aged 50 to 60 with acute or convalescent COVID-19. The nucleotide sequence is given as TGCAGTGCTGGGCCGGGGGACACCATATATTTT. Its translation reads: CSAGPGDTIYF.